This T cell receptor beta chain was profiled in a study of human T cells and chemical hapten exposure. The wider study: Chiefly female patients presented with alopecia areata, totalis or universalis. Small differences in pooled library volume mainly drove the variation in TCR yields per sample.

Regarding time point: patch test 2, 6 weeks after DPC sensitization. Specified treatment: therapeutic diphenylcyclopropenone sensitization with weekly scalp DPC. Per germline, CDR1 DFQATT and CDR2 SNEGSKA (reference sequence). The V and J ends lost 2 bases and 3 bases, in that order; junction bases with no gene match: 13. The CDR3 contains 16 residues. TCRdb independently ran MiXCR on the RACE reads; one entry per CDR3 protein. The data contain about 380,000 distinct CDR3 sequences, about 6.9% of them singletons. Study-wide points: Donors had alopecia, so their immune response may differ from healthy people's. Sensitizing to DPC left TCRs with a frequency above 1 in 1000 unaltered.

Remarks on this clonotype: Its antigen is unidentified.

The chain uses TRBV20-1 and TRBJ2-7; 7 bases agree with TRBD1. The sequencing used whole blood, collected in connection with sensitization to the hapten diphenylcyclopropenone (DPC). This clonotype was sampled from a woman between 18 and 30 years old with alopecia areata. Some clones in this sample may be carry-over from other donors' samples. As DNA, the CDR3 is TGCAGTGCTAGATTGGGGGACAGCGTCCCCTACTACGAGCAGTACTTC. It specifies CSARLGDSVPYYEQYF.